This paragraph covers one T cell receptor beta chain sequence. Its specificity is not known. The multiple sclerosis controls were treatment-naive patients with relapsing-remitting disease that was stable or active. FACS enriched CD8+ TEMRA cells, while bulk CD8+ and CD4+ were negatively isolated. This entry belongs to a study of CD8 T cells in Susac syndrome. Study observations and caveats: TCR sequencing and HLA analysis covered a relatively small number of individuals.

Random hexamers were used to reverse transcribe roughly 0.45 to 1 ug of RNA. TCR beta CDR3 was amplified by immunoSEQ covering 54 Vbeta and 13 Jbeta. TCRdb reprocessed the immunoSEQ multiplex PCR reads via MiXCR and lists one record per CDR3 protein. The sample yields 350,000 to 550,000 distinct CDR3 sequences, around 85% seen once. The CDR3 is 15 residues long. V lost 0 bases to trimming and J lost 3 bases, with 8 bases between them. Germline lookup yields CDR1 MGHRA and CDR2 YSYEKL. The sequenced sample consisted of CD8+ T cells from PBMCs. The rearrangement links TRBV4-1 to TRBJ2-2, with D perhaps TRBD2 (5 bases). This receptor was identified in a human donor with multiple sclerosis. CDR3 DNA: TGCGCCAGCAGCCAAGACGGGGAGTACACCGGGGAGCTGTTTTTT. It encodes CASSQDGEYTGELFF.